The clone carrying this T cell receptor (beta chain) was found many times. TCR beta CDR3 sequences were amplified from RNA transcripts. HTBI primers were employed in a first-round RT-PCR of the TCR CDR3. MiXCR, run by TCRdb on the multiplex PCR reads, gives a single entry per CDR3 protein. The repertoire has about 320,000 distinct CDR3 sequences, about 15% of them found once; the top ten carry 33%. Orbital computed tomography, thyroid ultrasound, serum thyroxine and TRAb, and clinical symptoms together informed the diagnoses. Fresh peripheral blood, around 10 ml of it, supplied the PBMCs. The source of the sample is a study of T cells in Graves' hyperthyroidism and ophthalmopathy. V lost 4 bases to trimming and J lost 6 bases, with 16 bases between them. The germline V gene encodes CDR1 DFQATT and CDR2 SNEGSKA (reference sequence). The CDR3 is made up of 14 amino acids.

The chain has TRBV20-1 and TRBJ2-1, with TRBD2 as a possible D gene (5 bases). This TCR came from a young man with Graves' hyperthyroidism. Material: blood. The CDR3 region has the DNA TGCAGTGCTACTCTTAGCGACTCCGTCAATGAGCAGTTCTTC. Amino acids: CSATLSDSVNEQFF.